This record concerns one TCR beta chain sequence. The antigen is undetermined. The CDR3 consists of 11 residues. CDR1 is SGHDT, CDR2 YYEEEE, per germline. V lost 1 base and J lost 5, with 4 bases in between. The table came from immunoSEQ multiplex PCR; TCRdb's copy has only in-frame clones and leaves some out. Here the sample spans approximately 150,000 clones, about 93% being singletons. This record belongs to a study of T cell responses to AZD1222 COVID-19 vaccine. Study-level points and caveats: Increased Spike-specific TCR breadth and depth were observed after two AZD1222 doses. The sample set comprised mostly white British donors with more females, and clonal diversity was possibly underestimated.

Here the sequenced sample was peripheral blood, taken on day 0 of AZD1222 vaccination. The rearrangement links TRBV5-6 to TRBJ2-7; D unclear. The clonotype was recovered from an adult in good health. As DNA, the CDR3 is TGTGCCAGCAGCTTGCTCGACGAGCAGTACTTC. It translates to CASSLLDEQYF.